This TCR beta chain was captured by sequencing in a study of response to subunit inactivated influenza vaccine. TCRdb analysed the RT-PCR reads with MiXCR anew, one entry per CDR3 protein. The top ten clones hold 11% of a sample with more than 500,000 distinct CDR3 sequences, approximately 10% of them seen once. This clonotype turned up a few times. CDR3 length equals 15 residues. Losses at the gene ends were 4 bases for V and 4 bases for J; bases not matched to a gene: 8. CDR1 and CDR2 from the germline V gene are SGHTA and FQGTGA. The same sample was also studied in work on T cells expressing NK-cell markers. From that study: In generating TCR beta cDNA, 5'RACE template switching with UMIs was used. In six donors, dominant NKG2C+ clonotypes were roughly 1.0-8% of CD8+ T cells.

The sample consisted of PBMCs from blood, taken on the day of vaccination. The receptor's source is a man aged 50 to 59 who received an inactivated influenza vaccine. This chain joins TRBV7-3 and TRBJ2-3; 7 bases are shared with TRBD1. The CDR3 nucleotides read TGTGCCAGCAGCTCGGGACAGCATCTGCCAGATACGCAGTATTTT. Amino acids: CASSSGQHLPDTQYF.